The TCR beta chain described here comes from a study of T cells in Graves' hyperthyroidism and ophthalmopathy. When ophthalmopathy did not progress within 18 months, Graves' hyperthyroidism was considered stable. Exclusion followed for patients with uncontrolled infection, other autoimmune disease, pregnancy or lactation. Diagnoses were established using clinical symptoms, serum thyroxine and TRAb, thyroid ultrasound and orbital computed tomography. The authors took PBMCs from over 8.5 ml fresh peripheral blood. The CDR3 contains 14 residues. Germline loops: CDR1 SGHRS, CDR2 YFSETQ. The V end lost 3 bases, the J end lost 1 base, and 7 bases lay between the germline ends. This clonotype occurred many times. Amplification targeted TCR beta CDR3 regions from RNA transcripts. Researchers ran a first-round RT-PCR on the TCR CDR3 using the HTBI primer set. TCRdb called the multiplex PCR reads again in MiXCR, with one record for every CDR3 protein. The sample comprises about 400,000 distinct CDR3 sequences, approximately 15% of which are singletons, and approximately 32% rests with the top ten.

Sequenced: blood. The origin of this receptor is a woman in her twenties or thirties with Graves' hyperthyroidism. V gene TRBV5-1 combines with J gene TRBJ2-2, with a tentative D call TRBD1 (5 bases). The CDR3 coding sequence is TGCGCCAGCAGCTCCCAGGGGAACACCGGGGAGCTGTTTTTT. It codes for CASSSQGNTGELFF.